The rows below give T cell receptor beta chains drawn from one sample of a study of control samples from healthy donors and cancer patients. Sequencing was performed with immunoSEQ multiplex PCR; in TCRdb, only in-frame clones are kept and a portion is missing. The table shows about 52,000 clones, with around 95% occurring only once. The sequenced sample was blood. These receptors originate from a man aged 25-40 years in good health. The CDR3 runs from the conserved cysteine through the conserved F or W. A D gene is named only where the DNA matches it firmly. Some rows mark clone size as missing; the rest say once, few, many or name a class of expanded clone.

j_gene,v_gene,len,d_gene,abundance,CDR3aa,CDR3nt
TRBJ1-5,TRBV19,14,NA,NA,CASKQGYSNQPQHF,TGTGCCAGTAAACAGGGCTATAGCAATCAGCCCCAGCATTTT
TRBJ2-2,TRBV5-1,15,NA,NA,CASSLSTGNTGELFF,TGCGCCAGCAGCTTGAGTACAGGGAACACCGGGGAGCTGTTTTTT
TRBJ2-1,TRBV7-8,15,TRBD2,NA,CASSRGDYPYNEQFF,TGTGCCAGCAGCCGTGGGGACTACCCCTACAATGAGCAGTTCTTC
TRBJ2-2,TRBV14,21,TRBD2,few,CASSRLTLGLAGTANTGELFF,TGTGCCAGCAGCCGCTTAACCCTAGGACTAGCGGGCACCGCGAACACCGGGGAGCTGTTTTTT
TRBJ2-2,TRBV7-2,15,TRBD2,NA,CASREASGRSGELFF,TGTGCCAGCAGAGAGGCTAGCGGGAGGAGCGGGGAGCTGTTTTTT
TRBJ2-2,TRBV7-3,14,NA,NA,CASSLTWPTGELFF,TGTGCCAGCAGCTTAACTTGGCCCACCGGGGAGCTGTTTTTT
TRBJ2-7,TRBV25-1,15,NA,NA,CASSDYRDGNYEQYF,TGTGCCAGCAGTGACTACCGGGACGGAAACTACGAGCAGTACTTC
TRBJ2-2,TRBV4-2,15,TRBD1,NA,CASSQETGAAGELFF,TGTGCCAGCAGCCAGGAAACAGGGGCGGCGGGGGAGCTGTTTTTT
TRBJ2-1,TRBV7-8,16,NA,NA,CASSSPRGPGDNEQFF,TGTGCCAGCAGCTCCCCAAGGGGACCTGGAGACAATGAGCAGTTCTTC
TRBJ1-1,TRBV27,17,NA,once,CASSLNGWVRTNTEAFF,TGTGCCAGCAGTTTAAATGGTTGGGTTAGGACGAACACTGAAGCTTTCTTT
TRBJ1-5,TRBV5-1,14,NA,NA,CASSSGDSNQPQHF,TGCGCCAGCAGCTCAGGGGATAGCAATCAGCCCCAGCATTTT
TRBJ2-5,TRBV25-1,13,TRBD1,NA,CASRKTGEETQYF,TGTGCCAGCAGGAAGACAGGGGAAGAGACCCAGTACTTC
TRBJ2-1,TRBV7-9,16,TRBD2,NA,CASSLGASGNYNEQFF,TGTGCCAGCAGCTTAGGAGCGAGCGGGAACTACAATGAGCAGTTCTTC
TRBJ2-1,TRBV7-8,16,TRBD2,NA,CASSLVVLAGVREQFF,TGTGCCAGCAGCTTAGTAGTACTAGCGGGAGTGAGGGAGCAGTTCTTC